The 20 T cell receptor beta chains listed next were all sequenced from one sample in a study of cytomegalovirus exposure and HLA in healthy donors. The assay was immunoSEQ multiplex PCR, and TCRdb's table has in-frame clones only and misses some. Here the sample spans 130,000 to 150,000 clones, more than 80% being singletons. Sequencing was carried out using PBMCs. These receptors were obtained from a woman under 40 in good health and CMV-seropositive.

This chain links TRBV7-2 with TRBJ2-7, with a weak D call TRBD1 (8 bases). Germline-derived CDR1 and CDR2 are SGHTA and FQGNSA. The V and J ends lost 4 bases and 2 bases respectively, with 18 bases between them. This CDR3 contains 16 residues. Here the CDR3 reads CASSSLQGGNPYEQYF. The CDR3 coding sequence is TGTGCCAGCAGCTCCCTACAGGGGGGGAACCCCTACGAGCAGTACTTC.

The chain recombines TRBV9 with TRBJ2-5; 9 nucleotides agree with TRBD1. Losses at the gene ends were 6 bases for V and 5 bases for J; bases not matched to a gene: 8. Looked up from germline, CDR1 is SGDLS and CDR2 is YYNGEE. The CDR3 has 14 amino acids. The CDR3 DNA follows: TGTGCCAGCAACCTGGGACAGGGCGGGGAGACCCAGTACTTC. Encoded protein: CASNLGQGGETQYF.

This chain links TRBV5-6 with TRBJ1-1, with unresolved D. V was clipped by 0 bases and J by 6 bases, with 6 bases between them. From germline, CDR1 is SGHDT and CDR2 YYEEEE. The CDR3 runs to 12 residues. CDR3: CASSLGGPEAFF. CDR3 bases: TGTGCCAGCAGCTTGGGAGGTCCTGAAGCTTTCTTT.

The genes are TRBV28 and TRBJ1-5, with 10 bases identical to TRBD1. The length of the CDR3 is 14 residues. The V gene's germline CDR1 is MDHEN and CDR2 SYDVKM. The V segment lost 5 bases and the J segment 7 bases; nucleotides outside the gene matches: 5. CDR3 in DNA: TGTGCCAGCAGTATGGGACAGGGGTCACAGCCCCAGCATTTT. This translates into CASSMGQGSQPQHF.

V usage is TRBV5-4 and J usage is TRBJ2-5; no clear D gene. This CDR3 is 13 amino acids long. The germline V gene has CDR1 SGHNT and CDR2 YYREEE (reference sequence). The ends were cut back, 0 bases at V and 6 bases at J, with 9 bases in the middle. CDR3 region: CASSLGGPKTQYF. The CDR3 bases are TGTGCCAGCAGCTTGGGAGGTCCGAAGACCCAGTACTTC.

V and J are TRBV7-9 and TRBJ2-1; D might be TRBD1 (5 bases). This CDR3 is 15 amino acids long. Germline-derived CDR1 and CDR2 are SEHNR and FQNEAQ (reference sequence). The V end was cut by 3 bases, the J end by 4 bases, with 13 bases between. CDR3 bases: TGTGCCAGCAGCTTGCAGGGTACGAGATACAATGAGCAGTTCTTC. Protein product: CASSLQGTRYNEQFF.

V is TRBV16 and J is TRBJ2-7, with D maybe TRBD1 (6 bases). Germline-derived CDR1 and CDR2 are KGHSY and FQNENV. The CDR3 consists of 15 residues. V lost 4 bases to trimming and J lost 3 bases, with 16 bases between them. CDR3 sequence: CASSLLLQGIYEQYF. CDR3 nucleotides: TGTGCCAGCAGCCTTCTATTACAGGGTATCTACGAGCAGTACTTC.

This clone has more than one count but fewer than ten. The chain combines TRBV6-5 with TRBJ1-5; 9 bases align to TRBD1. Germline-derived CDR1 and CDR2 are MNHEY and SVGAGI. Losses at the gene ends were 6 bases for V and 7 bases for J; bases not matched to a gene: 4. The CDR3 length is 13 residues. The chain's CDR3 is CASSRDREQPQHF. For the CDR3, the DNA is TGTGCCAGCAGCCGGGACAGGGAACAGCCCCAGCATTTT.

The gene calls are TRBV7-9 and TRBJ2-7; 8 bases are a match to TRBD2. V lost 3 bases and J lost 3; bases outside the gene matches: 7. Germline V gene sequence: CDR1 SEHNR, CDR2 FQNEAQ (reference sequence). The CDR3 is 15 residues long. CDR3 nucleotides: TGTGCCAGCAGCTTTACAGGCGGGAGGTTCTACGAGCAGTACTTC. Amino acid sequence: CASSFTGGRFYEQYF.

This rearrangement joins TRBV11-3 to TRBJ2-2; D perhaps matches TRBD2 (5 bases). The CDR3 length is 13 residues. CDR1 and CDR2 (germline): SGHNT, YENEEA. V lost 5 bases, J lost 8 bases, and 12 bases lay in between. CDR3 sequence reads: CASSDTRVGELFF. The CDR3 nucleotides are TGTGCCAGCAGCGACACGAGGGTAGGGGAGCTGTTTTTT.

This rearrangement joins TRBV29-1 to TRBJ1-5; 7 bases are shared with TRBD1. Germline lookup yields CDR1 SQVTM and CDR2 ANQGSEA. Trimming removed 5 bases from V and 3 bases from J; junction bases left unmatched: 4. CDR3 length equals 13 residues. CDR3 in amino acids: CSVRQGVNQPQHF. The CDR3 DNA is TGCAGCGTTCGACAGGGAGTCAATCAGCCCCAGCATTTT.

The rearrangement links TRBV7-3 to TRBJ2-5; TRBD1 matches at 11 bases. CDR3 length: 14 amino acids. The germline V gene encodes CDR1 SGHTA and CDR2 FQGTGA. J lost 4 bases, V lost 5 bases, and 3 bases had no gene match. Written as DNA, the CDR3 is TGTGCCAGCAGCCCCGGGACAGGGGGAGAGACCCAGTACTTC. This gives the protein CASSPGTGGETQYF.

The chain has TRBV19 and TRBJ2-7; maybe TRBD1 (6 bases). There are 10 residues in the CDR3. CDR1 and CDR2 from the germline V gene are LNHDA and SQIVND (reference sequence). V was pared by 11 bases and J by 4 bases, with 9 bases between. The CDR3 spells CAAGDYEQYF. The CDR3 DNA sequence: TGTGCCGCAGGGGATTACGAGCAGTACTTC.

The genes are TRBV7-8 and TRBJ1-5, with unresolved D. The CDR3 loop spans 16 amino acids. The V and J ends lost 1 base and 2 bases respectively, with 12 bases between them. The germline V gene encodes CDR1 SGHVS and CDR2 FQNEAQ. For the CDR3, the DNA is TGTGCCAGCAGCTTAGAAGTGTTTACAGGCAATCAGCCCCAGCATTTT. It translates to CASSLEVFTGNQPQHF.

The chain carries TRBV7-9 and TRBJ2-7, with 8 positions matching TRBD1. With V trimmed by 2 bases and J by 0 bases, 6 bases remained unmatched. Germline CDR1 reads SEHNR; CDR2 reads FQNEAQ (reference sequence). The CDR3 extends over 16 amino acids. CDR3 coding DNA: TGTGCCAGCAGCTTAACAGGGGGTGTGAGCTCCTACGAGCAGTACTTC. It yields the protein CASSLTGGVSSYEQYF. The variable domain in full, completed from reference TRBV7-9 and TRBJ2-7, reads DTGVSQNPRHKITKRGQNVTFRCDPISEHNRLYWYRQTLGQGPEFLTYFQNEAQLEKSRLLSDRFSAERPKGSFSTLEIQRTEQGDSAMYLCASSLTGGVSSYEQYFGPGTRLTVT.

This rearrangement joins TRBV9 to TRBJ2-5; D gene ambiguous. Germline V gene sequence: CDR1 SGDLS, CDR2 YYNGEE. CDR3 length: 12 amino acids. V was pared by 2 bases and J by 5 bases, with 7 bases between. The DNA for the CDR3 is TGTGCCAGCAGCGTCACTGAGGAGACCCAGTACTTC. It translates to CASSVTEETQYF.

This clone was detected once. The V and J genes are TRBV5-6 and TRBJ2-3, with D possibly matching TRBD2 (6 bases). Germline V lookup: CDR1 SGHDT, CDR2 YYEEEE. V was pared by 2 bases and J by 5 bases, with 15 bases between. The CDR3 consists of 15 residues. For the CDR3, the DNA is TGTGCCAGCAGCTTACCGGGACTGGGGATAGATACGCAGTATTTT. As protein: CASSLPGLGIDTQYF.

V gene TRBV11-2 combines with J gene TRBJ2-7, with TRBD2 identical over 13 bases. This CDR3 has 15 residues. In germline, CDR1 is SGHAT, CDR2 FQNNGV. With 1 base clipped from V and 4 bases from J, the junction kept 1 base outside the gene matches. CDR3 DNA sequence: TGTGCCAGCAGCTTAGGACTAGCGGGAGGTTACGAGCAGTACTTC. This sequence encodes CASSLGLAGGYEQYF.

The V call is TRBV9, the J call TRBJ1-1, with 9 bases identical to TRBD1. V dropped 4 bases and J dropped 5; count of bases not matched to a gene: 12. There are 16 residues in the CDR3. Germline V gives CDR1 SGDLS, CDR2 YYNGEE. The CDR3 reads CASSPSWGQGGTEAFF. CDR3 in DNA: TGTGCCAGCAGCCCGAGCTGGGGACAGGGCGGGACTGAAGCTTTCTTT.

This chain joins TRBV6-1 and TRBJ2-7, with 8 bases identical to TRBD2. V shed 6 bases and J 2 bases; nucleotides not matched to a gene: 6. Germline lookup yields CDR1 MNHNS and CDR2 SASEGT. This CDR3 contains 14 residues. The DNA of the CDR3 is TGTGCCAGCAGGGGGCGGGGGGTTGCCTACGAGCAGTACTTC. This sequence encodes CASRGRGVAYEQYF.